A single sample gave rise to the 19 T cell receptor beta chains below, sequenced in a study of cytomegalovirus exposure and HLA in healthy donors. PCR used 60 Vbeta primers and 13 Jbeta primers. This table comes from immunoSEQ multiplex PCR, and its TCRdb copy is limited to in-frame clones, with some not included. The table has about 130,000 clones, 65% to 80% seen once; the top ten hold around 6.3%. The specimen sequenced was PBMCs. Receptors were obtained from a man aged 35 to 55 in good health and CMV-seropositive.

With regard to this clone: A junction end diverges from the germline sequence, so it may reflect a read error. The gene calls are TRBV6-6 and TRBJ2-3, with 7 bases that match TRBD1. There are 15 residues in the CDR3. From germline, CDR1 is MNHNY and CDR2 SVGAGI (reference sequence). CDR3 in DNA: TGTGCCAGCAGATACCCCCGGGACAGCAAAGATACGCAGTATTTT. Translated: CASRYPRDSKDTQYF.

The CDR3 here is CASTDRTGGYADTQYF. The CDR3 coding sequence is TGTGCCAGCACCGATCGGACAGGCGGTTATGCAGATACGCAGTATTTT. The chain joins TRBV5-4 to TRBJ2-3; 7 bases align to TRBD1. This CDR3 is built from 16 residues. V was clipped by 6 bases and J by 4 bases; unmatched bases: 14. Germline assignment: CDR1 SGHNT and CDR2 YYREEE (reference sequence).

The rearrangement links TRBV27 to TRBJ2-7, with 7 bases lining up with TRBD1. The CDR3 loop spans 16 amino acids. Germline V gene sequence: CDR1 MNHEY, CDR2 SMNVEV (reference sequence). V dropped 6 bases and J dropped 3; count of bases not matched to a gene: 14. The CDR3 is CASSHLDRAADYEQYF. The CDR3 nucleotides read TGTGCCAGCAGCCATCTTGACAGGGCCGCCGACTACGAGCAGTACTTC.

The chain combines TRBV19 with TRBJ2-3, with TRBD2 identical over 8 bases. This CDR3 comprises 16 residues. Germline CDR1 is LNHDA and CDR2 is SQIVND (reference sequence). With 0 bases clipped from V and 1 base from J, the junction kept 3 bases outside the gene matches. The CDR3 DNA is TGTGCCAGTAGTATAGATTACGGGAGGGGCACAGATACGCAGTATTTT. Its protein product is CASSIDYGRGTDTQYF.

This clone was observed a few times. This sequence joins TRBV7-6 and TRBJ1-3, with 9 bases identical to TRBD1. The CDR3 runs to 15 residues. In germline, CDR1 is SGHVS, CDR2 FNYEAQ. Trimming cost V 5 bases and J 9 bases; bases outside gene matches: 11. The CDR3 DNA reads as TGTGCCAGCAGCCCGTGGGACAGGGTCCATGGCACCATATATTTT. Its translation is CASSPWDRVHGTIYF.

A few counts support this clone. The J gene is TRBJ2-1, the V gene TRBV11-3; maybe TRBD1 (6 bases). V lost 5 bases to trimming and J lost 9 bases, with 11 bases between them. Germline loops: CDR1 SGHNT, CDR2 YENEEA. The CDR3 contains 12 residues. This CDR3 reads CASSPTRGEQFF. CDR3 in DNA: TGTGCCAGCAGCCCGACCAGGGGTGAGCAGTTCTTC.

The gene calls are TRBV13 and TRBJ2-7, with TRBD1 matching 8 bases. J was trimmed by 7 bases and V by 0 bases; bases with no gene match: 8. The germline CDR1 and CDR2 sequences are PRHDT and FYEKMQ (reference sequence). The CDR3 contains 15 residues. The CDR3 nucleotides are TGTGCCAGCAGCTTAGGGGAGAGGACAGGGCGGGAGCAGTACTTC. Amino acid sequence: CASSLGERTGREQYF.

CDR3 in amino acids: CASRLTGEETQYF. The CDR3 DNA follows: TGTGCCAGCAGGCTCACAGGGGAAGAGACCCAGTACTTC. J is TRBJ2-5 and V is TRBV28, with 7 bases identical to TRBD1. Germline CDR1 and CDR2: MDHEN and SYDVKM. The junction had 4 bases not matched to a gene; V was cut back by 6 bases and J by 3 bases. The CDR3 is 13 amino acids.

The chain joins TRBV29-1 to TRBJ1-5; 7 bases are shared with TRBD1. This CDR3 has 14 amino acids. V trimming: 4 bases; J trimming: 4 bases; junction bases outside the gene matches: 7. The germline V gene has CDR1 SQVTM and CDR2 ANQGSEA. In DNA form, the CDR3 reads TGCAGCGTTGGTCCAGGGGGTACAAATCAGCCCCAGCATTTT. It yields the protein CSVGPGGTNQPQHF.

This clone came up once. The chain combines TRBV29-1 with TRBJ1-2, with a tentative D call TRBD1 (6 bases). This CDR3 has 11 amino acids. CDR1 is SQVTM and CDR2 is ANQGSEA in the germline V gene. Trimming removed 6 bases at V and 8 bases at J, with 13 bases between. CDR3 nucleotides: TGCAGCGTGCAACAGGGCCTGGGCTACACCTTC. Protein sequence: CSVQQGLGYTF.

This chain joins TRBV27 and TRBJ2-7, with TRBD1 matching over 8 bases. Germline CDR1 reads MNHEY; CDR2 reads SMNVEV (reference sequence). The V and J ends lost 3 bases and 9 bases, in that order; junction bases with no gene match: 4. CDR3 length equals 12 residues. CDR3 coding DNA: TGTGCCAGCAGTTTGACAGGGGAAGGGCAGTACTTC. Translating it yields CASSLTGEGQYF.

The chain employs TRBV9 and TRBJ2-7; D is perhaps TRBD2 (7 bases). The CDR3 is 17 residues long. Germline V gives CDR1 SGDLS, CDR2 YYNGEE. V shed 3 bases and J shed 4 bases, with 23 bases lying between them. The CDR3 region is CASSATSTRGAPYEQYF. DNA of the CDR3: TGTGCCAGCAGCGCAACATCCACCCGGGGGGCCCCTTACGAGCAGTACTTC.

The V call is TRBV6-7, the J call TRBJ2-1; TRBD2 is a possible D gene (5 bases). TRBV6-7 is noted as an ORF with a role that remains uncertain. This CDR3 contains 16 residues. V was pared by 2 bases and J by 0 bases, with 11 bases between. CDR3 in amino acids: CASSYPEALSYNEQFF. The CDR3 nucleotides are TGTGCCAGCAGTTACCCGGAGGCGCTCTCCTACAATGAGCAGTTCTTC.

The gene calls are TRBV7-7 and TRBJ2-2, with 7 bases that match TRBD1. The germline gives CDR1 SSHAT, CDR2 FNYEAQ (reference sequence). The trim removed 2 bases at V and 2 bases at J, leaving 5 bases unmatched. The CDR3 consists of 16 residues. CDR3 loop: CASSLRAGGNTGELFF. In DNA form, the CDR3 reads TGTGCCAGCAGCTTAAGGGCAGGGGGAAACACCGGGGAGCTGTTTTTT.

The CDR3 loop is CASSSSYTRGEKLFF. In DNA form, the CDR3 reads TGTGCCAGCAGCTCATCGTACACCCGGGGTGAAAAACTGTTTTTT. The chain couples TRBV7-9 to TRBJ1-4; D is uncertain. Germline-derived CDR1 and CDR2 are SEHNR and FQNEAQ (reference sequence). The CDR3 is 15 residues long. With 4 bases removed from V and 7 bases from J, the gap between germline ends came to 16 bases.

This chain connects TRBV5-1 to TRBJ2-1; 11 bases fit TRBD2. The germline V gene has CDR1 SGHRS and CDR2 YFSETQ. V dropped 5 bases and J dropped 3; count of bases not matched to a gene: 4. This CDR3 comprises 15 residues. CDR3 sequence: CASSPGTSGYNEQFF. For the CDR3, the DNA is TGCGCCAGCAGTCCCGGGACTAGCGGCTACAATGAGCAGTTCTTC.

The chain carries TRBV10-3 and TRBJ1-1; 10 bases fit TRBD1. CDR3 size: 14 residues. The V and J ends lost 5 bases and 3 bases, in that order; junction bases with no gene match: 3. Germline CDR1 ENHRY, CDR2 SYGVKD. CDR3 DNA sequence: TGTGCCATCAGTAGGACAGGGGGGGACACTGAAGCTTTCTTT. Translated: CAISRTGGDTEAFF.

V usage is TRBV28 and J usage is TRBJ1-5; perhaps TRBD1 as D (6 bases). This CDR3 is built from 15 residues. Germline V CDR1 and CDR2: MDHEN, SYDVKM. The ends were cut back, 4 bases at V and 6 bases at J, with 16 bases in the middle. CDR3 in DNA: TGTGCCAGCAGTTCCCTCCCAGGGGTGCTTCAGCCCCAGCATTTT. This gives the protein CASSSLPGVLQPQHF. The full variable domain, rest sourced from reference TRBV28 and TRBJ1-5, is DVKVTQSSRYLVKRTGEKVFLECVQDMDHENMFWYRQDPGLGLRLIYFSYDVKMKEKGDIPEGYSVSREKKERFSLILESASTNQTSMYLCASSSLPGVLQPQHFGDGTRLSIL.

This rearrangement joins TRBV5-1 to TRBJ2-1; D is ambiguous. V dropped 4 bases and J dropped 0 bases, with 5 bases sitting between them. This CDR3 region has 13 residues. Germline V gives CDR1 SGHRS, CDR2 YFSETQ. The DNA of the CDR3 is TGCGCCAGCAGCCAGGACTCCTACAATGAGCAGTTCTTC. Protein product: CASSQDSYNEQFF.